This T cell receptor beta chain was documented in a study of blood T cell repertoires in COVID-19. CDR1 is MGHDK and CDR2 is SYGVNS in the germline V gene. Losses at the gene ends were 4 bases for V and 3 bases for J; bases not matched to a gene: 12. This CDR3 contains 17 residues. Per the study methods: Amplification of reference gene primers was used by the study to estimate nucleated cell counts. Sequencing was performed with immunoSEQ multiplex PCR; in TCRdb, only in-frame clones are kept and a portion is missing. V and J calls and clone size are as listed in that table; D and trimming were resolved from the DNA. The sample includes over 400,000 clones, roughly nine tenths of them seen just once. This clone was detected only once. Participants reported their clinical history, and cohort assignment relied on those reports. Donors of Cohort 3 who recovered were those that had two negative PCRs, clearance, or symptom resolution.

Specimen: PBMCs or T cells enriched from blood (not recorded which). This sequence was found in an older woman who had recovered from COVID-19. The genes are TRBV25-1 and TRBJ1-2, with 9 bases fitting TRBD1. CDR3 nucleotide sequence: TGTGCCAGCAGTGGAATTCAGGGACAGGGTGGGTACTATGGCTACACCTTC. Its translation is CASSGIQGQGGYYGYTF.